A single TCR beta chain is shown here with its context. Its antigen remains unknown. This entry comes from a study of cytomegalovirus exposure and HLA in healthy donors. The study, taken as a whole, reports: The study listed under 200 cytomegalovirus-associated TCR beta chains. Among CMV-associated TCR beta chains, most appeared HLA-restricted in a later analysis. Based on reports, TCR beta sequences accurately predicted HLA-A and HLA-B alleles for most subjects. Per a later analysis, about 15,000 TCR beta sequences showed association with HLA alleles at 0.05 false discovery rate.

60 Vbeta and 13 Jbeta primers were used in PCR. Only in-frame clones appear in the TCRdb table, and some are missing; sequencing was by immunoSEQ multiplex PCR. The sample lists 150,000 or so clones; 65% to 75% were seen once. V lost 6 bases to trimming and J lost 3 bases, with 6 bases between them. The CDR3 loop spans 11 amino acids. Per germline, CDR1 DFQATT and CDR2 SNEGSKA (reference sequence). The TCR was taken from a man aged 18 to 29 in good health and CMV-seronegative. This sequence joins TRBV20-1 and TRBJ2-1; D perhaps matches TRBD1 (6 bases). The sample taken for sequencing was PBMCs. CDR3 residues: CSARGYNEQFF. DNA of the CDR3: TGCAGTGCCAGGGGCTACAATGAGCAGTTCTTC.